Reported below is one T cell receptor beta chain. Sequencing was performed with immunoSEQ multiplex PCR; in TCRdb, only in-frame clones are kept and a portion is missing. The sample records tens of thousands of clones, 70% to 90% being singletons. The CDR3 consists of 15 residues. CDR1 is MNHEY, CDR2 SVGAGI, per germline. Trimming shortened V by 0 bases and J by 5 bases, and 14 bases separated the two germline ends. Treatment of the sample: randomized to nivolumab then ipilimumab (arm A) or the reverse (arm B). From thawed PBMCs, live CD3+CD8+ cells negative for CD19 and CD56 were sorted. This entry is derived from a study of sequential checkpoint blockade in melanoma. Study-wide background: Randomization was 1:1 between first-line nivolumab→ipilimumab and ipilimumab→nivolumab.

The specimen comprised CD8+ T cells sorted from blood (inferred from file names), sampled from a patient given nivolumab and ipilimumab in sequence. The source of this sequence is a human donor with melanoma. J is TRBJ2-7 and V is TRBV6-5, with D possibly being TRBD1 (6 bases). The CDR3 loop is CASSYSMDRSHEQYF. The CDR3 bases are TGTGCCAGCAGTTACTCTATGGACAGATCCCACGAGCAGTACTTC.